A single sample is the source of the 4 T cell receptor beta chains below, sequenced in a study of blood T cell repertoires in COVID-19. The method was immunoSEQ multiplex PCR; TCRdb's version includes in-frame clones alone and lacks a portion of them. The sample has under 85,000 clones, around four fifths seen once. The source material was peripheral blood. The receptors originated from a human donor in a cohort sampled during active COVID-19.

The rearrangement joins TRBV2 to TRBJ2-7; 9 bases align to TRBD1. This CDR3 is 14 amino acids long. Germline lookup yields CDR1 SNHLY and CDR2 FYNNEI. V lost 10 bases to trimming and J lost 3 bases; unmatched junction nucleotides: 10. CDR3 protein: CATSRGQGNYEQYF. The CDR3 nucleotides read TGTGCCACCTCAAGGGGACAGGGAAACTACGAGCAGTACTTC.

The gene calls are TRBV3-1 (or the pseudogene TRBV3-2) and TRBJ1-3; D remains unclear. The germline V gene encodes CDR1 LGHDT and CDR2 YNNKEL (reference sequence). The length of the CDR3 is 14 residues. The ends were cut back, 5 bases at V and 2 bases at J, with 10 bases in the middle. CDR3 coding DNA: TGTGCCAGCAGCACGAGTTTAGCTGGAAACACCATATATTTT. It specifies CASSTSLAGNTIYF.

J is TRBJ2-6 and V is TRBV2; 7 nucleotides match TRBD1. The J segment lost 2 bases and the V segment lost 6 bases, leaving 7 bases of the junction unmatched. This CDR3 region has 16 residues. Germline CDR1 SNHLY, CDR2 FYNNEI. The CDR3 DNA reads TGTGCCAGCAGCCCCCAGGGGGTCCCTGGGGCCAACGTCCTGACTTTC. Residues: CASSPQGVPGANVLTF.

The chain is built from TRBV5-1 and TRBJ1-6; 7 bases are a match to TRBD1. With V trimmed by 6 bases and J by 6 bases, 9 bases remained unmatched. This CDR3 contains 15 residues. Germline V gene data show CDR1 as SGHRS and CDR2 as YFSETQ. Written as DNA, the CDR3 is TGCGCCAGCACAACTCGGGACAGAATTAATTCACCCCTCCACTTT. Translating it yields CASTTRDRINSPLHF.